The 25 T cell receptor beta chains reported below all come from one sample, sequenced in a study of neurological immune-mediated disorders. One entry per CDR3 protein results from TCRdb running MiXCR on the 5' RACE reads. The sample has approximately 89,000 distinct CDR3 sequences, around 4.5% seen once; the top ten hold approximately 5.7%. The time point denotes: longitudinal time-point 3. The sequenced sample consisted of PBMCs. Receptors were obtained from a woman aged 55-69 years with multiple sclerosis.

This clonotype occurred many times. This chain links TRBV12-3 or TRBV12-4 with TRBJ2-7; TRBD1 agrees at 10 bases. V shed 5 bases, J shed 2 bases, and the junction held 6 bases outside the gene matches. The CDR3 loop spans 15 amino acids. The CDR3 sequence: CASSPAGTGAYEQYF. Here the CDR3 DNA reads TGTGCCAGCAGTCCAGCCGGGACAGGGGCCTACGAGCAGTACTTC.

This chain uses TRBV18 with TRBJ1-5; 9 bases are shared with TRBD1. V lost 0 bases and J lost 5; bases outside the gene matches: 5. This CDR3 contains 16 residues. In germline, CDR1 is KGHSH, CDR2 LQKENI. The CDR3 is CASSPPGQGRDQPQHF. DNA for the CDR3: TGTGCCAGCTCACCACCGGGACAGGGTAGGGATCAGCCCCAGCATTTT.

This clonotype was counted many times. A much larger clone differs from this one at a single base, so this may be a read error. CDR3 sequence reads: CSVSETYEQYF. As DNA, the CDR3 is TGCAGCGTTTCGGAAACCTACGAGCAGTACTTC. The chain uses TRBV29-1 and TRBJ2-7; D remains unclear. CDR3 size: 11 residues. V lost 5 bases, J lost 2 bases, and 7 bases lay in between. CDR1 and CDR2 (germline): SQVTM, ANQGSEA.

There are many counts of this clonotype. The chain uses TRBV5-6 and TRBJ1-1; no definite D call. The V gene lost 4 bases and the J gene lost 1 base, with 14 bases spanning the gap. This CDR3 comprises 15 residues. Germline CDR1 and CDR2: SGHDT and YYEEEE. The CDR3 loop is CASSADILRNTEAFF. Written as DNA, the CDR3 is TGTGCCAGCAGCGCGGATATATTGAGGAACACTGAAGCTTTCTTT.

J is TRBJ2-3 and V is TRBV5-6; the match to TRBD2 covers 9 bases. This CDR3 has 16 residues. CDR1 is SGHDT, CDR2 YYEEEE, per germline. The J segment lost 3 bases and the V segment lost 6 bases, leaving 11 bases of the junction unmatched. CDR3 protein: CASKDRTSVGTDTQYF. Written as DNA, the CDR3 is TGTGCCAGCAAGGATCGGACTAGCGTGGGGACAGATACGCAGTATTTT.

This clonotype showed up many times. The chain links TRBV5-1 to TRBJ2-7; possibly TRBD1 for D (7 bases). Germline V gene data show CDR1 as SGHRS and CDR2 as YFSETQ. The CDR3 sequence is 13 residues long. V lost 4 bases and J 1 base, leaving 9 bases between the germline ends. The CDR3 spells CASSAGGSYEQYF. CDR3 nucleotide sequence: TGCGCCAGCAGCGCAGGGGGGTCCTACGAGCAGTACTTC.

This clonotype was counted at least ten times. The chain recombines TRBV6-5 with TRBJ2-3; 8 bases fit TRBD2. V lost 2 bases to trimming and J lost 2 bases; unmatched junction nucleotides: 12. Per germline, CDR1 MNHEY and CDR2 SVGAGI. CDR3 size: 18 residues. CDR3 nucleotides: TGTGCCAGCAGTTACCGGGCGGGGGGCCTCTCCTCCACAGATACGCAGTATTTT. Its protein is CASSYRAGGLSSTDTQYF.

This clonotype showed up many times. J is TRBJ2-3 and V is TRBV5-1; 8 bases line up with TRBD2. The germline CDR1 and CDR2 sequences are SGHRS and YFSETQ. J gave up 0 bases and V 0 bases, and 3 bases lay outside the gene matches. This CDR3 contains 16 residues. CDR3 bases: TGCGCCAGCAGCTTGGTGCCGGGGGGGAGCACAGATACGCAGTATTTT. Amino acid sequence: CASSLVPGGSTDTQYF.

This clonotype was observed many times. The J gene is TRBJ2-7, the V gene TRBV5-1; D perhaps matches TRBD1 (7 bases). The CDR3 loop spans 13 amino acids. The V gene lost 4 bases and the J gene lost 2 bases, with 10 bases spanning the gap. Germline V gene lookup returns CDR1 SGHRS and CDR2 YFSETQ. CDR3 in DNA: TGCGCCAGCAGCCAGGGGGGACCCTACGAGCAGTACTTC. This codes for CASSQGGPYEQYF.

The table lists this clonotype with many counts. V and J are TRBV20-1 and TRBJ1-6, with D tentatively TRBD1 (6 bases). The CDR3 extends over 16 amino acids. Trimming stripped 0 bases from V and 5 bases from J, with 14 bases between. Looked up from germline, CDR1 is DFQATT and CDR2 is SNEGSKA (reference sequence). The CDR3 DNA is TGCAGTGCTAGAGATGACGGGGGGGCAGATAATTCACCCCTCCACTTT. This translates into CSARDDGGADNSPLHF.

This clonotype occurred many times. The J gene is TRBJ2-7, the V gene TRBV24-1; possible D gene TRBD2, 6 bases. V was shortened by 5 bases and J by 2 bases, with 24 bases between the two germline ends. The CDR3 is 18 residues long. Germline CDR1 is KGHDR and CDR2 is SFDVKD. The CDR3 loop reads CATSAPEGGRGVTYEQYF. DNA for the CDR3: TGTGCCACCAGTGCCCCTGAAGGTGGGCGCGGGGTTACCTACGAGCAGTACTTC.

This clonotype was observed a few times. This chain connects TRBV30 to TRBJ2-7; D is ambiguous. Germline loops: CDR1 GTSNPN, CDR2 SVGIG (reference sequence). CDR3 length equals 13 residues. Trimming removed 4 bases at V and 3 bases at J, with 13 bases between. DNA of the CDR3: TGTGCCTGGACGAAGGGCGTTCTCTACGAGCAGTACTTC. Encoded protein: CAWTKGVLYEQYF.

This clonotype was seen repeatedly, ten times or more. V and J are TRBV6-5 and TRBJ1-1, with D possibly being TRBD1 (6 bases). The CDR3 totals 14 residues. Germline assignment: CDR1 MNHEY and CDR2 SVGAGI. V was trimmed by 0 bases and J by 6 bases, leaving 11 bases between them. CDR3 nucleotides: TGTGCCAGCAGTTACTCAGGGGGGGGTCCTGAAGCTTTCTTT. Translating gives CASSYSGGGPEAFF.

This clonotype was counted ten times or more. The chain links TRBV5-1 to TRBJ1-6; a weak D match, TRBD1 (5 bases). The CDR3 contains 18 residues. From germline, CDR1 is SGHRS and CDR2 YFSETQ. The V end lost 3 bases, the J end lost 7 bases, and 23 bases lay between the germline ends. CDR3 protein: CASSWIASTGSRNSPLHF. CDR3 bases: TGCGCCAGCAGCTGGATCGCATCTACAGGTTCACGGAATTCACCCCTCCACTTT.

In this sample, this clonotype turned up many times. The chain couples TRBV5-1 to TRBJ1-1; 8 bases align to TRBD1. CDR1 is SGHRS and CDR2 is YFSETQ in the germline V gene. Trimming took 4 bases from V and 2 from J; bases not matched to a gene: 7. The CDR3 runs 15 residues. CDR3 region: CASSIGTGPNTEAFF. The DNA of the CDR3 is TGCGCCAGCAGCATAGGGACAGGTCCTAACACTGAAGCTTTCTTT.

There are many counts of this clonotype. V usage is TRBV10-3 and J usage is TRBJ1-4; possible D gene TRBD1, 6 bases. From germline, CDR1 is ENHRY and CDR2 SYGVKD. The V end lost 10 bases, the J end lost 4 bases, and 16 bases lay between the germline ends. CDR3 length equals 14 residues. CDR3 protein: CATSLGQDNEKLFF. CDR3 nucleotide sequence: TGTGCCACTAGCCTGGGACAAGATAATGAAAAACTGTTTTTT.

This clonotype appeared many times. This may come from a read error, since a much larger clone is one base off. The chain couples TRBV14 to TRBJ1-1; 8 positions match TRBD1. Germline-derived CDR1 and CDR2 are SGHDN and FVKESK. The J segment lost 1 base and the V segment lost 8 bases, leaving 0 bases of the junction unmatched. CDR3 length: 12 amino acids. Here the CDR3 reads CASGTGNTEAFF. DNA for the CDR3: TGTGCCAGCGGGACAGGGAACACTGAAGCTTTCTTT. The full variable domain, its missing parts supplied by reference TRBV14 and TRBJ1-1, is EAGVTQFPSHSVIEKGQTVTLRCDPISGHDNLYWYRRVMGKEIKFLLHFVKESKQDESGMPNNRFLAERTGGTYSTLKVQPAELEDSGVYFCASGTGNTEAFFGQGTRLTVV.

This clonotype has ten or more counts. This chain connects TRBV7-9 to TRBJ2-2; the D is unclear. Per the germline V gene, CDR1 is SEHNR and CDR2 is FQNEAQ (reference sequence). Trimming pared 3 bases from V and 1 base from J, leaving 9 bases between. CDR3 length equals 15 residues. The CDR3 sequence: CASSFGTENTGELFF. In DNA, the CDR3 is TGTGCCAGCAGCTTCGGTACGGAGAACACCGGGGAGCTGTTTTTT. Based on the CDR3 plus reference TRBV7-9 and TRBJ2-2, the full variable domain is DTGVSQNPRHKITKRGQNVTFRCDPISEHNRLYWYRQTLGQGPEFLTYFQNEAQLEKSRLLSDRFSAERPKGSFSTLEIQRTEQGDSAMYLCASSFGTENTGELFFGEGSRLTVL.

This clonotype was seen ten or more times. The chain joins TRBV2 to TRBJ2-5, with no clear D. Trimming pared 2 bases from V and 2 bases from J, leaving 18 bases between. CDR3 length equals 17 residues. From germline, CDR1 is SNHLY and CDR2 FYNNEI. The CDR3 coding sequence is TGTGCCAGCAGTGAAAGGGTGCAGGTTATGGCTCAAGAGACCCAGTACTTC. This translates into CASSERVQVMAQETQYF.

There are many counts of this clonotype. The CDR3 sequence: CSGRYTNTGELFF. The CDR3 coding sequence is TGCAGCGGCCGGTACACGAACACCGGGGAGCTGTTTTTT. The V call is TRBV29-1, the J call TRBJ2-2; D is unclear. The ends were cut back, 7 bases at V and 0 bases at J, with 9 bases in the middle. Germline loops: CDR1 SQVTM, CDR2 ANQGSEA. The CDR3 covers 13 residues.

Many counts were recorded for this clonotype. CDR3 bases: TGTGCCAGCAGTGAGGTACAGCCCCAGCATTTT. Amino acid sequence: CASSEVQPQHF. The genes are TRBV6-1 and TRBJ1-5; D call uncertain. The germline V and J ends were trimmed by 3 bases and 7 bases, with 4 bases remaining between them. The CDR3 length is 11 residues. CDR1 MNHNS and CDR2 SASEGT come from the germline V gene.

This clonotype was observed at least ten times. Here the CDR3 reads CATKTRSTDTQYF. The DNA of the CDR3 is TGTGCCACCAAGACAAGGAGCACAGATACGCAGTATTTT. The rearrangement joins TRBV2 to TRBJ2-3; D ambiguous. The CDR3 consists of 13 residues. The germline V gene has CDR1 SNHLY and CDR2 FYNNEI. The V and J ends lost 10 bases and 0 bases respectively, with 11 bases between them.

This clonotype occurred many times. The chain has TRBV9 and TRBJ2-7; tentatively, D is TRBD1 or TRBD2 (6 bases each). The CDR3 is made up of 15 amino acids. CDR1 is SGDLS, CDR2 YYNGEE, per germline. V was shortened by 3 bases and J by 6 bases, with 19 bases between the two germline ends. This chain's CDR3 is CASSANGGYGVEQYF. For the CDR3, the DNA is TGTGCCAGCAGCGCGAACGGGGGCTACGGTGTCGAGCAGTACTTC.

The table lists this clonotype with many counts. The chain combines TRBV20-1 with TRBJ1-2, with 8 bases matching TRBD1. CDR1 DFQATT and CDR2 SNEGSKA come from the germline V gene (reference sequence). The J segment lost 2 bases and the V segment lost 6 bases, leaving 5 bases of the junction unmatched. There are 13 residues in the CDR3. The CDR3, as DNA: TGCAGTGCACCGACAGGGGAAAACTATGGCTACACCTTC. This sequence encodes CSAPTGENYGYTF.

This clonotype occurred many times. The chain carries TRBV5-1 and TRBJ2-3, with 8 bases that match TRBD2. Per the germline V gene, CDR1 is SGHRS and CDR2 is YFSETQ. This CDR3 has 16 residues. Trimming cost V 3 bases and J 5 bases; bases outside gene matches: 11. The DNA of the CDR3 is TGCGCCAGCAGCTCACAACCGGGACTAGGGGTAGATACGCAGTATTTT. The encoded protein is CASSSQPGLGVDTQYF.